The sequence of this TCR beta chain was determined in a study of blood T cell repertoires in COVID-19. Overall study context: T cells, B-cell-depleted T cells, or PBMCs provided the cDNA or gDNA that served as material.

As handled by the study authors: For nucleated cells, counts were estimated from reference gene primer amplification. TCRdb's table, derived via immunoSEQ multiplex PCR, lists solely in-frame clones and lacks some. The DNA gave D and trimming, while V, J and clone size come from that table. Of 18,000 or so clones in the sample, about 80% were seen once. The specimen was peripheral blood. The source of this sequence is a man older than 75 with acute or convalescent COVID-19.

The CDR3 region is CASSPAPGQGSNGYTF. In nucleotides, the CDR3 is TGTGCCAGCAGCCCGGCCCCGGGACAGGGCTCTAATGGCTACACCTTC. The chain carries TRBV7-3 and TRBJ1-2; 9 bases are shared with TRBD1. V shed 5 bases and J 6 bases; nucleotides not matched to a gene: 13. The CDR3 totals 16 residues. Germline CDR1 and CDR2: SGHTA and FQGTGA.